This T cell receptor beta chain was recorded in a study of T cell clonality in common variable immunodeficiency (dated by TCRdb to between 2015 and 2016). CVID samples and control samples contributed equivalent amounts of genomic DNA as sequencing input. For every sample, a 60 bp segment covering the rearranged TCRbeta CDR3 region was amplified and then sequenced. The immunoSEQ assay, a bias-corrected multiplex PCR combined with high-throughput sequencing, was used to amplify TCRbeta. The paper's data handling went like this. Every unique nucleotide sequence counted as a clone and was annotated with V, D and J genes, copy number and frequency. Sequences were labeled productive if in frame, and non-productive if out of frame or containing stop codons. Clonality was calculated from Shannon's entropy as previously described. The predicted amino acid sequences of productive clones were used to derive the mean CDR3 Kyte-Doolittle hydropathy. Using the R hclust function, scaled V gene usage was clustered hierarchically with Manhattan distance and complete linkage. To assess clone sharing by CDR3 amino acid sequence, 12 repertoires per group were resampled over 100 rounds. The repertoires were screened for some 69 published EBV-specific TCRbeta sequences and approximately 240 published CMV-specific TCRbeta sequences. A couple of CVID samples yielding fewer than 10,000 sequences were excluded from analysis, leaving approximately 40 CVID repertoires. TCRdb took over this immuneACCESS table, retaining in-frame rearrangements with V and J assigned. Such tables are incomplete; in checked studies, under half of the missing clones stem from an unresolved V gene, and the remainder is unexplained. Clone size and V and J calls were adopted from that table, with D and trimming inferred from the DNA. This sample holds 16,000 or so clones in total, without any singletons. The top ten constitute approximately 14% of the sample.

The paper as a whole reports these results and caveats: CVID subjects shared fewer TCRbeta clones with each other than healthy controls did (p < 0.0001). Correlations between repertoire features and clinical complications were limited by patient heterogeneity within the CVID cohort. Reportedly, TCRbeta sequences from CVID had fewer deletions and N-nucleotide insertions, and highly modified clones with 13 or more V deletions were absent from CVID. According to the authors, figuring out what caused the increased clonality in CVID would require sequencing the repertoires of T cell subpopulations. TCRbeta clonality was higher in CVID subjects than in healthy controls (t-test p = 0.018), and the increase was most characteristic of about a third of subjects. Despite equal DNA input, controls averaged approximately 88,000 unique sequences per sample versus about 31,547 in CVID samples.

CVID was diagnosed by standard criteria: serum IgG, IgA and/or IgM reduced below normal range, plus specific antibody deficiency. There were around 46 subjects in the CVID group (approximately 15 female and 30 or so male), ranging in age from 9 to 64 years, with a mean age of about 40. Most of the CVID patients and most of the healthy controls were of Caucasian heritage. At the time of study participation, every CVID subject had been on replacement immunoglobulin therapy for one year or longer. At blood collection, none of the CVID subjects was ill or on immunomodulatory or immunosuppressive medication. From each donor, 5 to 8 ml of heparinized peripheral whole blood was collected. TCRbeta CDR3 repertoires were sequenced from genomic DNA of adults with common variable immune deficiency (CVID) and healthy adult controls. Diluted blood was density-centrifuged over Hypaque 1077 or Ficoll-Paque to isolate peripheral blood mononuclear cells. Genomic DNA was extracted from unsorted mononuclear cells by Qiagen column purification or by a centrifugation-based method.

In its sample, this clone was seen a few times. No antigen is known for it. This receptor was taken from a human donor with common variable immunodeficiency. Sequencing input: peripheral blood mononuclear cells.

The CDR3 protein: CASSIGGAGFQETQYF. The CDR3 bases that were read are TGTGCCAGTAGTATAGGAGGAGCGGGCTTCCAAGAGACC. In this chain, TRBV19 is recombined with TRBJ2-5; TRBD2 is a possible D gene, resting on 6 matching bases. The read ends 3 residues shy of where the CDR3 ends; the end is completed using the germline J gene. The CDR3 goes from the cysteine to the phenylalanine over 16 residues. The DNA shown is the part of the CDR3 that was read: 39 bases, in frame from base 1. Via the germline V gene (reference sequence), CDR1 is LNHDA and CDR2 SQIVND. V was cut back by 1 base and J by 1 base, leaving a gap of 13 bases between them.